The next 9 T cell receptor beta chains were all read from a single sample in a study of cytomegalovirus exposure and HLA in healthy donors (dated by TCRdb to 2016 to 2017). The method behind the library was the immunoSEQ multiplex PCR assay. A mixture of 60 forward primers for TCR Vbeta segments and 13 reverse primers for TCR Jbeta segments was used in the multiplex PCR. TCRdb holds this immuneACCESS table with in-frame rearrangements only. Some clones are missing; in checked studies, unresolved V genes explain under half, and the rest has no known cause. This sample has over 75,000 clones in its table, and about 79% of those were observed once. The biggest ten clones account for 6% of the sample. Sequenced input: PBMCs. The receptor set was obtained from a female donor in good health and CMV-seronegative.

For the CDR3, the DNA is TGTGCCAGCAGCTTGCGGGGTAGCGGCATGAACACTGAAGCTTTCTTT. It encodes CASSLRGSGMNTEAFF. The V gene is TRBV5-4, the J gene TRBJ1-1; D ambiguous. The CDR3 extends over 16 amino acids. Germline assignment: CDR1 SGHNT and CDR2 YYREEE (reference sequence). Trimming removed 1 base from V and 0 bases from J, with 13 bases in between. Looking up the rest from reference TRBV5-4 and TRBJ1-1 gives the full variable domain: ETGVTQSPTHLIKTRGQQVTLRCSSQSGHNTVSWYQQALGQGPQFIFQYYREEENGRGNFPPRFSGLQFPNYSSELNVNALELDDSALYLCASSLRGSGMNTEAFFGQGTRLTVV.

This chain joins TRBV5-4 and TRBJ2-7; 8 bases agree with TRBD2. This CDR3 comprises 14 residues. The V segment lost 9 bases and the J segment 0 bases; nucleotides outside the gene matches: 8. The V gene's germline CDR1 is SGHNT and CDR2 YYREEE (reference sequence). CDR3 sequence: CATTPGTSSYEQYF. DNA for the CDR3: TGTGCCACCACCCCGGGGACTAGCTCCTACGAGCAGTACTTC.

This clone was observed a single time. The chain uses TRBV6-5 and TRBJ1-5; TRBD1 aligns across 11 bases. The CDR3 has 14 amino acids. Germline V CDR1 and CDR2: MNHEY, SVGAGI. V trimming: 10 bases; J trimming: 7 bases; junction bases outside the gene matches: 9. As DNA, the CDR3 is TGTGCCACCCGGGGACAGGGGGTTTTACAGCCCCAGCATTTT. Protein sequence: CATRGQGVLQPQHF.

The rearrangement links TRBV28 to TRBJ1-2; possibly TRBD1 for D (6 bases). The CDR3 has 12 amino acids. Germline V gene data show CDR1 as MDHEN and CDR2 as SYDVKM. V lost 6 bases and J 4 bases, leaving 9 bases between the germline ends. Here the CDR3 reads CASRTGSYGYTF. CDR3 sequence (DNA): TGTGCCAGCAGAACAGGGAGCTATGGCTACACCTTC.

This clone showed up just once. This rearrangement joins TRBV2 to TRBJ1-2; tentative D call: TRBD1 (5 bases). Trimming removed 3 bases at V and 0 bases at J, with 11 bases between. This CDR3 is built from 15 residues. CDR1 is SNHLY, CDR2 FYNNEI, per germline. The CDR3 region is CASSDGQYSNYGYTF. CDR3 nucleotide sequence: TGTGCCAGCAGTGACGGACAATATTCTAACTATGGCTACACCTTC. Full variable domain (outside the CDR3, taken from reference TRBV2 and TRBJ1-2): EPEVTQTPSHQVTQMGQEVILRCVPISNHLYFYWYRQILGQKVEFLVSFYNNEISEKSEIFDDQFSVERPDGSNFTLKIRSTKLEDSAMYFCASSDGQYSNYGYTFGSGTRLTVV.

This chain uses TRBV5-6 with TRBJ1-1; D not certain. V was clipped by 0 bases and J by 10 bases, with 13 bases between them. Germline V gene lookup returns CDR1 SGHDT and CDR2 YYEEEE. CDR3 length: 13 amino acids. The CDR3 spells CASSLEDGGRAFF. The CDR3 nucleotides are TGTGCCAGCAGCTTGGAGGATGGAGGGAGAGCTTTCTTT.

This clone showed up just a few times. The V and J genes are TRBV5-6 and TRBJ2-7, with TRBD2 matching 9 bases. From germline, CDR1 is SGHDT and CDR2 YYEEEE. This CDR3 has 13 residues. With V trimmed by 4 bases and J by 4 bases, 3 bases remained unmatched. The CDR3, as DNA: TGTGCCAGCAGCCCAGGACTAGCGTACGAGCAGTACTTC. Amino acid sequence: CASSPGLAYEQYF.

The CDR3 nucleotides read TGTGCCAGCCAGCGGGGGAGCTCCTACGAGCAGTACTTC. Amino acid sequence: CASQRGSSYEQYF. The chain joins TRBV27 to TRBJ2-7; 8 bases agree with TRBD2. This CDR3 has 13 residues. Germline-derived CDR1 and CDR2 are MNHEY and SMNVEV (reference sequence). V was pared by 8 bases and J by 0 bases, with 3 bases of the junction left unmatched.

The genes are TRBV28 and TRBJ1-4; possible D gene TRBD1, 6 bases. Germline CDR1 and CDR2: MDHEN and SYDVKM. V was clipped by 6 bases and J by 8 bases, with 28 bases between them. This CDR3 contains 18 residues. The CDR3 DNA follows: TGTGCCAGCAGCCTCCGATACCTAACAGGGACCGGGGAAGAAAAACTGTTTTTT. Residues: CASSLRYLTGTGEEKLFF.